The 26 T cell receptor beta chains in this list originate from one sample, sequenced in a study of blood T cell repertoires in COVID-19. Only in-frame clones appear in the TCRdb table, and some are missing; sequencing was by immunoSEQ multiplex PCR. This table holds 120,000 or so clones, 85% to 90% found once. Sequenced input: peripheral blood. The receptors originated from a human donor in a cohort sampled during active COVID-19.

The gene calls are TRBV28 and TRBJ1-1; D remains ambiguous. With 5 bases removed from V and 6 bases from J, the gap between germline ends came to 10 bases. There are 12 residues in the CDR3. CDR1 and CDR2 from the germline V gene are MDHEN and SYDVKM. The DNA for the CDR3 is TGTGCCAGCAGTCTCAGGAGGGCTGAAGCTTTCTTT. It encodes CASSLRRAEAFF.

This chain connects TRBV5-6 to TRBJ1-6; D gene ambiguous. The CDR3 has 14 amino acids. Germline V lookup: CDR1 SGHDT, CDR2 YYEEEE. V lost 0 bases, J lost 8 bases, and 9 bases lay in between. CDR3 sequence (DNA): TGTGCCAGCAGCTTGGACGCAGGATATTCACCCCTCCACTTT. Residues: CASSLDAGYSPLHF.

V gene TRBV10-3 combines with J gene TRBJ2-3; D might be TRBD2 (6 bases). Germline V gene lookup returns CDR1 ENHRY and CDR2 SYGVKD. The CDR3 is made up of 13 amino acids. V lost 7 bases and J lost 5, with 13 bases in between. CDR3 sequence (DNA): TGTGCCATCAAAGGGGCGGGAATAGATACGCAGTATTTT. Translating gives CAIKGAGIDTQYF.

The chain is built from TRBV11-2 and TRBJ2-1; 9 bases map to TRBD1. Germline loops: CDR1 SGHAT, CDR2 FQNNGV. The CDR3 runs to 15 residues. V shed 0 bases, J shed 7 bases, and the junction held 4 bases outside the gene matches. The DNA of the CDR3 is TGTGCCAGCAGCTTAGAGGACAGGGGAATAAATGAGCAGTTCTTC. Protein product: CASSLEDRGINEQFF.

This clone was recorded once. The V call is TRBV5-1, the J call TRBJ1-1; 7 bases are a match to TRBD1. Germline loops: CDR1 SGHRS, CDR2 YFSETQ. The CDR3 extends over 13 amino acids. The V and J ends lost 2 bases and 5 bases, in that order; junction bases with no gene match: 3. CDR3 loop: CASSFAGGTEAFF. Written as DNA, the CDR3 is TGCGCCAGCAGCTTCGCAGGGGGGACTGAAGCTTTCTTT.

V gene TRBV2 combines with J gene TRBJ2-2; the D gene is possibly TRBD2 (5 bases). Germline V lookup: CDR1 SNHLY, CDR2 FYNNEI. V was trimmed by 8 bases and J by 5 bases, leaving 15 bases between them. The CDR3 runs to 14 residues. This CDR3 reads CASPREFRTGELFF. In nucleotides, the CDR3 is TGTGCCAGCCCGAGGGAGTTTCGGACCGGGGAGCTGTTTTTT.

The chain couples TRBV7-2 to TRBJ2-5, with TRBD1 as a possible D gene (6 bases). CDR3 length: 14 residues. Germline CDR1 reads SGHTA; CDR2 reads FQGNSA. The CDR3 bases are TGTGCTTCCACCCGAGGGGGTTCGGCAGAGACCCAGTACTTC. Translated: CASTRGGSAETQYF.

CDR3 region: CASSLDATSTDTQYF. The CDR3 coding sequence is TGTGCCAGCAGCTTGGACGCTACTAGCACAGATACGCAGTATTTT. V gene TRBV5-5 combines with J gene TRBJ2-3; D is undetermined. CDR1 SGHKS and CDR2 YYEKEE come from the germline V gene (reference sequence). The CDR3 covers 15 residues. The V end lost 0 bases, the J end lost 0 bases, and 8 bases lay between the germline ends.

The chain has TRBV5-1 and TRBJ1-4, with D possibly matching TRBD1 (5 bases). V was cut by 4 bases and J by 5 bases, with 18 bases left in between. CDR3 size: 16 residues. Germline CDR1 is SGHRS and CDR2 is YFSETQ. CDR3 in amino acids: CASSPTTVAPNEKLFF. The DNA of the CDR3 is TGCGCCAGCAGCCCTACGACAGTGGCCCCCAATGAAAAACTGTTTTTT.

V and J are TRBV6-6 and TRBJ2-7; 8 bases fit TRBD2. The J segment lost 2 bases and the V segment lost 6 bases, leaving 9 bases of the junction unmatched. The CDR3 is 15 residues long. Germline V gene sequence: CDR1 MNHNY, CDR2 SVGAGI (reference sequence). The CDR3 nucleotides are TGTGCCAGCAGCCCACGGACTAGCAGCACCTACGAGCAGTACTTC. Its protein is CASSPRTSSTYEQYF.

The chain uses TRBV5-4 and TRBJ2-2; 7 nucleotides match TRBD1. In germline, CDR1 is SGHNT, CDR2 YYREEE (reference sequence). V was pared by 4 bases and J by 2 bases, with 2 bases of the junction left unmatched. There are 14 residues in the CDR3. CDR3 sequence (DNA): TGTGCCAGCAGCAGGGACAGTAACACCGGGGAGCTGTTTTTT. The encoded protein is CASSRDSNTGELFF.

The chain links TRBV29-1 to TRBJ2-3; D possibly corresponds to TRBD2 (5 bases). Germline V CDR1 and CDR2: SQVTM, ANQGSEA. V lost 0 bases, J lost 2 bases, and 12 bases lay in between. This CDR3 contains 15 residues. The CDR3 loop is CSVEDAEDPTDTQYF. The CDR3 nucleotides are TGCAGCGTTGAAGATGCGGAGGACCCCACAGATACGCAGTATTTT.

The V gene is TRBV5-1, the J gene TRBJ2-7; no definite D call. Germline V lookup: CDR1 SGHRS, CDR2 YFSETQ. There are 16 residues in the CDR3. V lost 0 bases, J lost 2 bases, and 15 bases lay in between. CDR3 DNA sequence: TGCGCCAGCAGCTTGGGTTACAGTGAAGTCACCTACGAGCAGTACTTC. Translated, it gives CASSLGYSEVTYEQYF.

The J gene is TRBJ2-1, the V gene TRBV6-1, with TRBD1 identical over 7 bases. Germline assignment: CDR1 MNHNS and CDR2 SASEGT. This CDR3 has 15 residues. Trimming took 3 bases from V and 2 from J; bases not matched to a gene: 4. CDR3 amino acids: CASSEGQGAYNEQFF. CDR3 coding DNA: TGTGCCAGCAGTGAGGGTCAGGGGGCCTACAATGAGCAGTTCTTC.

The chain uses TRBV18 and TRBJ1-2; 9 positions agree with TRBD1. This CDR3 has 16 amino acids. V was clipped by 6 bases and J by 4 bases; unmatched bases: 12. Germline values: CDR1 KGHSH, CDR2 LQKENI. Here the CDR3 DNA reads TGTGCCAGCTCTTCAGGACAGGGGAACATGGGCTATGGCTACACCTTC. This encodes CASSSGQGNMGYGYTF.

The chain recombines TRBV5-1 with TRBJ2-1; 14 positions agree with TRBD2. CDR3 length: 15 residues. Germline V gene lookup returns CDR1 SGHRS and CDR2 YFSETQ. V dropped 9 bases and J dropped 10; count of bases not matched to a gene: 12. The CDR3 nucleotides are TGCGCCACTTCCCCGGGACTAGCGGGGGCGGGGGAGCAGTTCTTC. Amino acid sequence: CATSPGLAGAGEQFF.

V gene TRBV9 combines with J gene TRBJ2-3; TRBD1 aligns across 7 bases. The V gene's germline CDR1 is SGDLS and CDR2 YYNGEE. J was trimmed by 4 bases and V by 0 bases; bases with no gene match: 5. The CDR3 extends over 15 amino acids. The CDR3 coding sequence is TGTGCCAGCAGCGTAGTAACAGGGGCGGCAGATACGCAGTATTTT. Protein product: CASSVVTGAADTQYF.

This rearrangement joins TRBV5-5 to TRBJ1-3; 7 bases fit TRBD1. Germline trimming cut 0 bases from V and 4 bases from J; bases unmatched to any gene: 4. The CDR3 consists of 15 residues. The germline V gene has CDR1 SGHKS and CDR2 YYEKEE (reference sequence). CDR3 in DNA: TGTGCCAGCAGCTTGGTGACAGGGATCGGAAACACCATATATTTT. This sequence encodes CASSLVTGIGNTIYF. Using reference TRBV5-5 and TRBJ1-3 for the parts outside the CDR3, the full variable domain is DAGVTQSPTHLIKTRGQQVTLRCSPISGHKSVSWYQQVLGQGPQFIFQYYEKEERGRGNFPDRFSARQFPNYSSELNVNALLLGDSALYLCASSLVTGIGNTIYFGEGSWLTVV.

The chain links TRBV18 to TRBJ1-4; 7 bases are shared with TRBD1. This CDR3 spans 14 amino acids. The germline V gene has CDR1 KGHSH and CDR2 LQKENI. Germline trimming cut 6 bases from V and 8 bases from J; bases unmatched to any gene: 9. The CDR3 loop is CASSDRQLDEKLFF. The CDR3 nucleotides read TGTGCCAGCTCGGACAGGCAACTAGACGAAAAACTGTTTTTT.

The chain combines TRBV6-4 with TRBJ1-5; unclear D gene. Germline CDR1 reads MRHNA; CDR2 reads SNTAGT. With 6 bases removed from V and 2 bases from J, the gap between germline ends came to 8 bases. The CDR3 is made up of 13 amino acids. The CDR3 loop reads CASSPEGNQPQHF. CDR3 sequence (DNA): TGTGCCAGCAGCCCAGAGGGCAATCAGCCCCAGCATTTT.

The V and J genes are TRBV29-1 and TRBJ1-1; D is undetermined. CDR3 length equals 14 residues. The V end lost 1 base, the J end lost 4 bases, and 13 bases lay between the germline ends. In germline, CDR1 is SQVTM, CDR2 ANQGSEA. The CDR3, as DNA: TGCAGCGTTGAAGGTGGGCGAGGAGGCACTGAAGCTTTCTTT. Its protein product is CSVEGGRGGTEAFF.

The rearrangement joins TRBV3-1 (or the pseudogene TRBV3-2) to TRBJ2-7, with TRBD2 matching 9 bases. The CDR3 is 17 residues long. From germline, CDR1 is LGHDT and CDR2 YNNKEL (reference sequence). With V trimmed by 4 bases and J by 0 bases, 10 bases remained unmatched. The CDR3 spells CASSPALAGPSSYEQYF. DNA of the CDR3: TGTGCCAGCAGCCCTGCTCTAGCGGGACCAAGCTCCTACGAGCAGTACTTC.

The chain combines TRBV28 with TRBJ2-1; the match to TRBD1 covers 8 bases. From germline, CDR1 is MDHEN and CDR2 SYDVKM. The V gene end was trimmed by 10 bases and the J gene end by 12 bases; junction bases not matched to a gene: 17. This CDR3 is built from 14 residues. In DNA, the CDR3 is TGTGCCACTGCGTCGGGACAGGTGGGAGTCGGGCAGTTCTTC. Translating gives CATASGQVGVGQFF.

The chain combines TRBV5-4 with TRBJ1-2; no reliable D call. This CDR3 is built from 12 residues. CDR1 SGHNT and CDR2 YYREEE come from the germline V gene (reference sequence). Trimming removed 0 bases at V and 3 bases at J, with 3 bases between. DNA of the CDR3: TGTGCCAGCAGCTTGGAGCACTATGGCTACACCTTC. This sequence encodes CASSLEHYGYTF.

The genes are TRBV12-3 or TRBV12-4 and TRBJ2-3; D is unclear. The CDR3 consists of 13 residues. Trimming left V 5 bases short and J 0 bases short, with 6 bases between. CDR3 sequence reads: CASSPQSTDTQYF. CDR3 in DNA: TGTGCCAGCAGTCCCCAAAGCACAGATACGCAGTATTTT.

The rearrangement links TRBV5-1 to TRBJ1-3; D gene unclear. Germline V lookup: CDR1 SGHRS, CDR2 YFSETQ. This CDR3 spans 12 amino acids. V was cut by 8 bases and J by 0 bases, with 6 bases left in between. The CDR3, as DNA: TGCGCCAGTTCACTCTCTGGAAACACCATATATTTT. It translates to CASSLSGNTIYF.